This T cell receptor (beta chain) was recovered during a study of somatic mutations in cytotoxic T cells in rheumatoid arthritis. Regarding the study as a whole: With advancing age, CD8+ clonality climbed in rheumatoid arthritis patients but did not rise in healthy controls.

This clone was recorded once. Its specificity is unknown. Between the trimmed V and J ends, which lost 3 bases and 6 bases, there was a span of 10 bases. The CDR3 is 13 residues long. CDR1 and CDR2 from the germline V gene are SGDLS and YYNGEE. The table came from immunoSEQ multiplex PCR; TCRdb's copy has only in-frame clones and leaves some out. Of 3,000 or so clones listed, roughly 90% are singletons. V is TRBV9 and J is TRBJ1-5, with D possibly TRBD1 on 6 matching bases. This TCR came from a woman aged 55-69 years with rheumatoid arthritis. Sequenced: CD8+ T cells sorted from blood. This CDR3 is CASSAGDGQPQHF. The CDR3 nucleotides are TGTGCCAGCAGCGCAGGGGACGGTCAGCCCCAGCATTTT.